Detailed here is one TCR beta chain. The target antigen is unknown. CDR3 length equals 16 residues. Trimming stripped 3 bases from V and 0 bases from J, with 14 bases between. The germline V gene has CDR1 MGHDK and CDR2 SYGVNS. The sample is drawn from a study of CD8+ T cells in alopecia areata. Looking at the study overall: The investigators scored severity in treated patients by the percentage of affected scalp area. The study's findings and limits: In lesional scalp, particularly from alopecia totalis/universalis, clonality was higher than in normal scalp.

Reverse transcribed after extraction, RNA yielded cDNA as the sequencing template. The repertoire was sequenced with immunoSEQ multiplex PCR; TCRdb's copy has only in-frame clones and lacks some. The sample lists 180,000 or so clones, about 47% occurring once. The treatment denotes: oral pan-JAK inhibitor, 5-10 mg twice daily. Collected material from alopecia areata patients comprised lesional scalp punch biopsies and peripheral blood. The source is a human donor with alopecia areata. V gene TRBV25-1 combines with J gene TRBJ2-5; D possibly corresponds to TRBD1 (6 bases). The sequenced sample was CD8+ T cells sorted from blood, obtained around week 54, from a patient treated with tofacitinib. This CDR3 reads CASSDLRQEYQETQYF. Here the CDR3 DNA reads TGTGCCAGCAGTGATTTGAGACAGGAGTACCAAGAGACCCAGTACTTC.